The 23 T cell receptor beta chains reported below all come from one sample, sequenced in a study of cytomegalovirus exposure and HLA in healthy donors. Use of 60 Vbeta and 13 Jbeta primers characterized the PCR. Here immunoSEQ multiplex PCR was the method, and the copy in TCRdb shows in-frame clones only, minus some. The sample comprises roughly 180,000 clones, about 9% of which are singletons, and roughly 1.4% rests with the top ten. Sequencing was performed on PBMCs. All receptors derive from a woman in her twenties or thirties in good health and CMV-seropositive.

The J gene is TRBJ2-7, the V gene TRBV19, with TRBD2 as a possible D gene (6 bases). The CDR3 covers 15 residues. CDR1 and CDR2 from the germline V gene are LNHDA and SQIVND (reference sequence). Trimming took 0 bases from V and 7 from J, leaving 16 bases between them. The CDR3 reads CASSIDLGGAREQYF. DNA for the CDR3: TGTGCCAGTAGTATAGATCTGGGGGGAGCGCGAGAGCAGTACTTC.

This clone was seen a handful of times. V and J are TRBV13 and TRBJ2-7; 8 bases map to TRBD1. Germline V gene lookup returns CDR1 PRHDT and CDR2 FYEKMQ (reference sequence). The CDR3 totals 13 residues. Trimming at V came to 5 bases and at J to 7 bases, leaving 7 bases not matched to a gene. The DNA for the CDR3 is TGTGCCAGCAGCCTGGACAGGGTTGAAGAGCAGTACTTC. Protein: CASSLDRVEEQYF.

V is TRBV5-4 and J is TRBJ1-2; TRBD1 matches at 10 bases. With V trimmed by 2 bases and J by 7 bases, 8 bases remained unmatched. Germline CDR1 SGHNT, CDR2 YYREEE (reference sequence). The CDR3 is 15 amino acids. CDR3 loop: CASSLFGQGGGGYTF. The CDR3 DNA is TGTGCCAGCAGCTTATTCGGACAGGGGGGAGGTGGCTACACCTTC.

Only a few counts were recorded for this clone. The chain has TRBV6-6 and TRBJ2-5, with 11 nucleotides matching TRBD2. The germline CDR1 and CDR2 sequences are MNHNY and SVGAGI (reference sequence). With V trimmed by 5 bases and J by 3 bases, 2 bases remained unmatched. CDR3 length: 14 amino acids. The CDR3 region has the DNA TGTGCCAGCAGTAAGGGACTAGCGGAAGAGACCCAGTACTTC. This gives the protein CASSKGLAEETQYF.

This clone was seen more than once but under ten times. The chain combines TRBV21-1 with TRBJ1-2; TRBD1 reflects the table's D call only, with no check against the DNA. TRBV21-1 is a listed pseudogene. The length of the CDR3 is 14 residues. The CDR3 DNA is TGTGCCAGCAGCAAAGAGGCCAGGGTCTATGGCTACACCTTC. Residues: CASSKEARVYGYTF.

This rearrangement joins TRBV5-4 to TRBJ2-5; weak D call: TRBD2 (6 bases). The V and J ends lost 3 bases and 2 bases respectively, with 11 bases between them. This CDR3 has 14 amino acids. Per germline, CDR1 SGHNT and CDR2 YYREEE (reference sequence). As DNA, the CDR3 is TGTGCCAGCAGCTCATCCGGGACTCAAGAGACCCAGTACTTC. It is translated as CASSSSGTQETQYF.

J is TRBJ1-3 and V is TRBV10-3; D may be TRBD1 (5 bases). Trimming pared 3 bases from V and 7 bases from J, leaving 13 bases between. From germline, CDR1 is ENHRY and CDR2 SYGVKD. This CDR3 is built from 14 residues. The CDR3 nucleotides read TGTGCCATCAGTGAAGGAGGGGCCGGGAACACCATATATTTT. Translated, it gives CAISEGGAGNTIYF.

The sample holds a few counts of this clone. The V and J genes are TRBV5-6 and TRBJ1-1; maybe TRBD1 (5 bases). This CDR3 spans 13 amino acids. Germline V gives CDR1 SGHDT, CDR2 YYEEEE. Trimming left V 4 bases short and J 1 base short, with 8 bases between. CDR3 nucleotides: TGTGCCAGCAGCACAACAGGGAACACTGAAGCTTTCTTT. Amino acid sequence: CASSTTGNTEAFF.

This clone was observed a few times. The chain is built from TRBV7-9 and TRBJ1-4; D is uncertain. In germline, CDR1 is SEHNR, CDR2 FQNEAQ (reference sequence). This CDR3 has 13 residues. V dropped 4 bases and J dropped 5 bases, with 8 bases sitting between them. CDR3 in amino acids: CASSWAGNEKLFF. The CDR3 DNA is TGTGCCAGCAGCTGGGCAGGAAATGAAAAACTGTTTTTT.

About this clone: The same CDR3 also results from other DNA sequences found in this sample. The CDR3 loop reads CASSLSGNEQFF. CDR3 bases: TGCGCCAGCAGCTTAAGCGGGAATGAGCAGTTCTTC. The chain joins TRBV5-1 to TRBJ2-1; perhaps TRBD2 as D (6 bases). The CDR3 has 12 amino acids. CDR1 SGHRS and CDR2 YFSETQ come from the germline V gene. Trimming took 2 bases from V and 7 from J, leaving 7 bases between them.

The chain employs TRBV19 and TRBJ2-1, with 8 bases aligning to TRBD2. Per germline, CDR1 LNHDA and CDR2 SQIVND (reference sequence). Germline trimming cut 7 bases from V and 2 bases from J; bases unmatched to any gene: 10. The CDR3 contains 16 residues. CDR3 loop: CASTPSRSGAYNEQFF. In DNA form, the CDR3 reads TGTGCCAGTACCCCCTCACGTAGCGGGGCCTACAATGAGCAGTTCTTC.

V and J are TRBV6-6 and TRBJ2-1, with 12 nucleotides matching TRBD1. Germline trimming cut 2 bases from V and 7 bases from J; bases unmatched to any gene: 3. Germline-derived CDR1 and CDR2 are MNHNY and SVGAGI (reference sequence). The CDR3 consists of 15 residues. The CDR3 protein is CASSYGTGGANEQFF. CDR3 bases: TGTGCCAGCAGTTACGGGACAGGGGGCGCAAATGAGCAGTTCTTC.

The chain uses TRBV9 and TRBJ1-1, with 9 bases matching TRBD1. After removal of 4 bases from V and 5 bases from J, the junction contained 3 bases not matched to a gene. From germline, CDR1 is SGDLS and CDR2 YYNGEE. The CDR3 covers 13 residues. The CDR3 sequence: CASSYDRGTEAFF. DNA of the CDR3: TGTGCCAGCAGCTATGACAGGGGGACTGAAGCTTTCTTT.

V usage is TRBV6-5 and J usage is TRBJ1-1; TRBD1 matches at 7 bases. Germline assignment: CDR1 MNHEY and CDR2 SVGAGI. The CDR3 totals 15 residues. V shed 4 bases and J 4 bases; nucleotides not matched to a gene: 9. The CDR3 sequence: CASSSLGRGSTEAFF. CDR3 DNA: TGTGCCAGCAGTTCCCTGGGCAGGGGGAGCACTGAAGCTTTCTTT.

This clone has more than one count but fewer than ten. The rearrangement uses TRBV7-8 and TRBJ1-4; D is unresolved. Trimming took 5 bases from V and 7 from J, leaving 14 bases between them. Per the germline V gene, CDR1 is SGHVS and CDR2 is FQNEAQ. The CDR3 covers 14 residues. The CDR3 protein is CASSGEAGREKLFF. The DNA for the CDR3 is TGTGCCAGCAGCGGGGAGGCGGGTCGTGAAAAACTGTTTTTT.

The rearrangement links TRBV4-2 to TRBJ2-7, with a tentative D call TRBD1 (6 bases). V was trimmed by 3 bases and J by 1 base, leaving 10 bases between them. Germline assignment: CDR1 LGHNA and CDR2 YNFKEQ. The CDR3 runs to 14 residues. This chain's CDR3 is CASSHYGQSYEQYF. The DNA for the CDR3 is TGTGCCAGCAGCCATTATGGACAGTCCTACGAGCAGTACTTC.

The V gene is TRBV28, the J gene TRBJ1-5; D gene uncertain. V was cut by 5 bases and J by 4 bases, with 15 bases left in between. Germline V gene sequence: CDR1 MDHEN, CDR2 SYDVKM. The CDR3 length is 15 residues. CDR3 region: CASSLELGRNQPQHF. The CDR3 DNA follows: TGTGCCAGCAGTCTGGAATTGGGGAGGAATCAGCCCCAGCATTTT.

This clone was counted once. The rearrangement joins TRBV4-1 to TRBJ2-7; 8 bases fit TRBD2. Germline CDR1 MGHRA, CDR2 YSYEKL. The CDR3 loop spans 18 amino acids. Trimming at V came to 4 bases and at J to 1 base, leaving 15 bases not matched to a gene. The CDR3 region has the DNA TGCGCCAGCAGCCTAGAGGGACTAGTGGGAGGGCGGTCCTACGAGCAGTACTTC. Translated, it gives CASSLEGLVGGRSYEQYF.

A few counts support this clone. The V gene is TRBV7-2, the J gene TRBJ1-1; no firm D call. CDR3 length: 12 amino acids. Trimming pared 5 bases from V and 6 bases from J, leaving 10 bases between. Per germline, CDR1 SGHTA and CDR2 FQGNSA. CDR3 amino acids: CASSPLGAEAFF. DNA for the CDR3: TGTGCCAGCAGCCCCCTAGGCGCTGAAGCTTTCTTT.

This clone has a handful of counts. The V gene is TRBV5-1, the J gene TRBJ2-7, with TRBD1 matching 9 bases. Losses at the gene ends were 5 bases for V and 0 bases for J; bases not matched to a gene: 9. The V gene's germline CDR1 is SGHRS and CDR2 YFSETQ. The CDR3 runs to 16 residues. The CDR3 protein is CASRTEGQGFSYEQYF. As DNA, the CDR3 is TGCGCCAGCAGGACGGAGGGACAGGGCTTCTCCTACGAGCAGTACTTC. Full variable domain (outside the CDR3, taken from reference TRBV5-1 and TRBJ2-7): KAGVTQTPRYLIKTRGQQVTLSCSPISGHRSVSWYQQTPGQGLQFLFEYFSETQRNKGNFPGRFSGRQFSNSRSEMNVSTLELGDSALYLCASRTEGQGFSYEQYFGPGTRLTVT.

CDR3 protein: CASSLLSTDTQYF. The CDR3 region has the DNA TGTGCCAGCAGCCTCCTTAGCACAGATACGCAGTATTTT. The chain couples TRBV7-6 to TRBJ2-3; no clear D. V gave up 5 bases and J gave up 0 bases, with 6 bases separating them. Germline V gives CDR1 SGHVS, CDR2 FNYEAQ. This CDR3 is built from 13 residues.

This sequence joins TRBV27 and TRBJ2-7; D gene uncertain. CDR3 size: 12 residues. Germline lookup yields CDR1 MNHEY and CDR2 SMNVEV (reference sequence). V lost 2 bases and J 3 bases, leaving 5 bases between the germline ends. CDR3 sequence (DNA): TGTGCCAGCAGTTTAAACTTCTACGAGCAGTACTTC. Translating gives CASSLNFYEQYF.

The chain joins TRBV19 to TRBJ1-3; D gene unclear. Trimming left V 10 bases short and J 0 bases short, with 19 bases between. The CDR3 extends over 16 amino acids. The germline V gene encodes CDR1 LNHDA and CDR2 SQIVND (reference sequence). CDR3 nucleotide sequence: TGTGCCACCTCACGATACAGAGCCTCCTCTGGAAACACCATATATTTT. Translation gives CATSRYRASSGNTIYF.